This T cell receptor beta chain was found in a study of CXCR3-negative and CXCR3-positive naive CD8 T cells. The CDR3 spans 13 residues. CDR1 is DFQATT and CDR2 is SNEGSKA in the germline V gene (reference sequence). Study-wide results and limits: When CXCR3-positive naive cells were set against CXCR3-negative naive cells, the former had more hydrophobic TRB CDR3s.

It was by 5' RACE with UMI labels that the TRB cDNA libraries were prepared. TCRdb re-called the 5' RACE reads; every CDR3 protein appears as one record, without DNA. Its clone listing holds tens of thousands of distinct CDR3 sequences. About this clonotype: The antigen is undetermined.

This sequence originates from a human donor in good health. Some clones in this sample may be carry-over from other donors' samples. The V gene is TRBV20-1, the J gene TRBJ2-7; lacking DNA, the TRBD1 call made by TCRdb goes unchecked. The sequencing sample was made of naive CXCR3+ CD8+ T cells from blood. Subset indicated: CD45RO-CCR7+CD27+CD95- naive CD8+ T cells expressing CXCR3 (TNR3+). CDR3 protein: CSARDRSPYEQYF.